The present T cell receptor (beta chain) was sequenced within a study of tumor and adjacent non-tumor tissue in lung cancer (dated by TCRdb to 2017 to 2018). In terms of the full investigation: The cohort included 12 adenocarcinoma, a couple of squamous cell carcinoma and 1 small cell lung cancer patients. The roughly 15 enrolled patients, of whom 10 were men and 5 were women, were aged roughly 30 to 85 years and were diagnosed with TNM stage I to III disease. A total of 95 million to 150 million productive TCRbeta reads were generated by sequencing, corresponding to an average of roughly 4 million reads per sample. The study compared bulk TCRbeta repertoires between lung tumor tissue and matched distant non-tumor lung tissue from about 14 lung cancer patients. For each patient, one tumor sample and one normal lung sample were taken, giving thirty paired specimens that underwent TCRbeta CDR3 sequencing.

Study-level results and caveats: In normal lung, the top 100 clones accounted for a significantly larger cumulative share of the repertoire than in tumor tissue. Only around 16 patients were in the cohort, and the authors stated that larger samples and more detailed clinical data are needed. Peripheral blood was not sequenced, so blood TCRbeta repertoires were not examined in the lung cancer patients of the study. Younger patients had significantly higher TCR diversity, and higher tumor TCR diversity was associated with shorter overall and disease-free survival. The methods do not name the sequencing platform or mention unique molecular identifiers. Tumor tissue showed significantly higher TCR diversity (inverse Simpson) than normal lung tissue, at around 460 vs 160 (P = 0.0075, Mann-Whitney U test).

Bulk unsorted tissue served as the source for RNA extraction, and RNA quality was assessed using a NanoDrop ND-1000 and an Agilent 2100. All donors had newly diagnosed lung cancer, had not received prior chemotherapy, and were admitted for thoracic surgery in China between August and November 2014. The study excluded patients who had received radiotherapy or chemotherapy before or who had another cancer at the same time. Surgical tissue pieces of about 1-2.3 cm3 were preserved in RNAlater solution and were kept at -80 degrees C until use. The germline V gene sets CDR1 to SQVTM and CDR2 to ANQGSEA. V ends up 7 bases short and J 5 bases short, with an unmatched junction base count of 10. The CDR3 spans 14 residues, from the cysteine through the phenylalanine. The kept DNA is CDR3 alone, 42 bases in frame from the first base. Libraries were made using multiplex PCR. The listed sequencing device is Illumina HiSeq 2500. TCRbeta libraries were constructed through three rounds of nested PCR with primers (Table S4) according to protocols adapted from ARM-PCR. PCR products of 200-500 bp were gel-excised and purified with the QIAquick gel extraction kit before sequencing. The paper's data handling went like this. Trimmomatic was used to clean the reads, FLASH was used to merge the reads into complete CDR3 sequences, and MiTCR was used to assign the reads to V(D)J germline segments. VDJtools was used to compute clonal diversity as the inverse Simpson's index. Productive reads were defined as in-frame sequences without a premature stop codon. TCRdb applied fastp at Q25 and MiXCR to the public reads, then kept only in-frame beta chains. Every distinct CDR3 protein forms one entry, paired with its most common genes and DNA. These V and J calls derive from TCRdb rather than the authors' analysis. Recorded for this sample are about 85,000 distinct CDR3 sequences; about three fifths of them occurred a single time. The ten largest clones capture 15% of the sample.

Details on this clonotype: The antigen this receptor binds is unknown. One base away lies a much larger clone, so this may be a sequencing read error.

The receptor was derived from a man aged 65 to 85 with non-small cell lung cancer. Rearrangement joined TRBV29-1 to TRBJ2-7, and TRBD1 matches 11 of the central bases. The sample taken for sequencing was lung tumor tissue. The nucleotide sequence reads TGCAGCGCTGCAAGGGACAGGGGGACCCACGAGCAGTACTTC. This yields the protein CSAARDRGTHEQYF.